What follows are 15 T cell receptor beta chains derived from one specimen sequenced in a study of blood T cell repertoires in COVID-19. Generated by immunoSEQ multiplex PCR, the TCRdb table keeps only in-frame clones and is missing some. The data contain tens of thousands of clones, more than 80% of them singletons. The sample was peripheral blood. The receptors stem from a woman older than 75 with acute or convalescent COVID-19.

The V and J genes are TRBV11-3 and TRBJ2-5; D may be TRBD2 (5 bases). Germline assignment: CDR1 SGHNT and CDR2 YENEEA. Between the trimmed V and J ends, which lost 3 bases and 5 bases, there was a span of 7 bases. The CDR3 contains 12 residues. CDR3 sequence: CASSFEGETQYF. In DNA form, the CDR3 reads TGTGCCAGCAGCTTTGAGGGTGAGACCCAGTACTTC.

This chain uses TRBV11-1 with TRBJ2-7; D is unclear. This CDR3 is built from 15 residues. V was cut by 3 bases and J by 0 bases, with 12 bases left in between. The germline gives CDR1 SGHAT, CDR2 FQDESV (reference sequence). CDR3 in amino acids: CASSFSADTSYEQYF. DNA for the CDR3: TGTGCCAGCAGCTTCTCGGCGGATACCTCCTACGAGCAGTACTTC.

This CDR3 is CSVQGATNEKLFF. The CDR3, as DNA: TGCAGCGTTCAGGGGGCAACTAATGAAAAACTGTTTTTT. The chain has TRBV29-1 and TRBJ1-4, with 7 bases identical to TRBD1. The CDR3 consists of 13 residues. J gave up 0 bases and V 5 bases, and 0 bases lay outside the gene matches. Germline V CDR1 and CDR2: SQVTM, ANQGSEA. The complete variable domain, with remaining parts taken from reference TRBV29-1 and TRBJ1-4, reads SAVISQKPSRDICQRGTSLTIQCQVDSQVTMMFWYRQQPGQSLTLIATANQGSEATYESGFVIDKFPISRPNLTFSTLTVSNMSPEDSSIYLCSVQGATNEKLFFGSGTQLSVL.

The J gene is TRBJ2-7, the V gene TRBV18, with TRBD2 as a possible D gene (6 bases). CDR3 length equals 16 residues. The germline CDR1 and CDR2 sequences are KGHSH and LQKENI. V was pared by 2 bases and J by 4 bases, with 18 bases between. The CDR3 region is CASSPRWEERRYEQYF. In nucleotides, the CDR3 is TGTGCCAGCTCACCAAGATGGGAGGAGAGGAGGTACGAGCAGTACTTC.

V and J are TRBV24-1 and TRBJ2-3; 13 bases are shared with TRBD2. J lost 3 bases, V lost 3 bases, and 5 bases had no gene match. The CDR3 contains 17 residues. The germline V gene encodes CDR1 KGHDR and CDR2 SFDVKD. The CDR3 sequence is CATSDRTSGSETDTQYF. The CDR3 DNA follows: TGTGCCACCAGTGATCGGACTAGCGGGAGTGAGACAGATACGCAGTATTTT.

The rearrangement uses TRBV19 and TRBJ2-1, with 14 bases matching TRBD2. Germline V lookup: CDR1 LNHDA, CDR2 SQIVND (reference sequence). The V segment lost 6 bases and the J segment 6 bases; nucleotides outside the gene matches: 4. This CDR3 is 15 amino acids long. CDR3 sequence: CASRTGTSGSNEQFF. The CDR3 coding sequence is TGTGCCAGTAGGACCGGGACTAGCGGGAGCAATGAGCAGTTCTTC.

The rearrangement links TRBV7-8 to TRBJ1-5, with 7 bases matching TRBD1. V lost 5 bases to trimming and J lost 4 bases; unmatched junction nucleotides: 8. This CDR3 comprises 15 residues. Germline V gene sequence: CDR1 SGHVS, CDR2 FQNEAQ. The CDR3 sequence: CASSPGQIWNQPQHF. DNA for the CDR3: TGTGCCAGCAGCCCGGGACAGATTTGGAATCAGCCCCAGCATTTT.

V is TRBV9 and J is TRBJ1-3, with 10 bases matching TRBD1. Germline CDR1 is SGDLS and CDR2 is YYNGEE. V was clipped by 2 bases and J by 2 bases; unmatched bases: 7. The CDR3 has 17 residues. The CDR3 sequence: CASSVGGTGAAGNTIYF. Here the CDR3 DNA reads TGTGCCAGCAGCGTTGGGGGGACAGGGGCAGCTGGAAACACCATATATTTT.

The rearrangement links TRBV4-1 to TRBJ1-4; D not resolved. This CDR3 has 15 amino acids. Germline-derived CDR1 and CDR2 are MGHRA and YSYEKL. V was cut by 3 bases and J by 1 base, with 9 bases left in between. CDR3 coding DNA: TGCGCCAGCAGCCAGGTTCTCGGAACTAATGAAAAACTGTTTTTT. This translates into CASSQVLGTNEKLFF.

V usage is TRBV28 and J usage is TRBJ1-4; TRBD1 matches 9 bases. This CDR3 spans 14 amino acids. Trimming removed 6 bases from V and 10 bases from J; junction bases left unmatched: 9. Germline V lookup: CDR1 MDHEN, CDR2 SYDVKM. This chain's CDR3 is CASRPGQGRGKLFF. In nucleotides, the CDR3 is TGTGCCAGCAGGCCGGGACAGGGTCGCGGAAAACTGTTTTTT.

The chain couples TRBV27 to TRBJ1-5, with TRBD1 as a possible D gene (5 bases). Germline lookup yields CDR1 MNHEY and CDR2 SMNVEV (reference sequence). This CDR3 has 14 residues. V lost 2 bases, J lost 7 bases, and 12 bases lay in between. The CDR3 reads CASSLSAGVQPQHF. In DNA form, the CDR3 reads TGTGCCAGCAGTTTAAGCGCGGGGGTCCAGCCCCAGCATTTT.

This clone was counted a few times. This rearrangement joins TRBV15 to TRBJ2-5; D gene ambiguous. This CDR3 is 14 amino acids long. Trimming stripped 0 bases from V and 5 bases from J, with 10 bases between. Germline CDR1 and CDR2: LNHNV and YYDKDF (reference sequence). The CDR3, as DNA: TGTGCCACCAGCAGAGATGCTAGGTTGGAGACCCAGTACTTC. Encoded protein: CATSRDARLETQYF.

CDR3 sequence: CSSIGGNYGYTF. CDR3 sequence (DNA): TGCAGCAGCATCGGGGGGAACTATGGCTACACCTTC. The chain is built from TRBV29-1 and TRBJ1-2; possible D gene TRBD1, 5 bases. V was clipped by 8 bases and J by 2 bases, with 12 bases between them. CDR3 length: 12 residues. Germline CDR1 SQVTM, CDR2 ANQGSEA.

In this sample, this clone turned up once. The genes are TRBV28 and TRBJ1-5; perhaps TRBD1 as D (6 bases). The V end was cut by 5 bases, the J end by 2 bases, with 16 bases between. The CDR3 extends over 16 amino acids. Germline loops: CDR1 MDHEN, CDR2 SYDVKM. The CDR3 is CASSPRSGVGNQPQHF. The CDR3 DNA sequence: TGTGCCAGCAGTCCAAGGTCAGGGGTGGGCAATCAGCCCCAGCATTTT. Full variable domain (rest looked up from reference TRBV28 and TRBJ1-5): DVKVTQSSRYLVKRTGEKVFLECVQDMDHENMFWYRQDPGLGLRLIYFSYDVKMKEKGDIPEGYSVSREKKERFSLILESASTNQTSMYLCASSPRSGVGNQPQHFGDGTRLSIL.

The V call is TRBV4-1, the J call TRBJ1-2; no firm D call. The germline gives CDR1 MGHRA, CDR2 YSYEKL. Trimming stripped 1 base from V and 8 bases from J, with 11 bases between. CDR3 length equals 13 residues. This chain's CDR3 is CASSQGSSQGYTF. The CDR3 nucleotides read TGCGCCAGCAGCCAAGGATCCAGTCAGGGCTACACCTTC.